This T cell receptor (beta chain) was profiled in a study of blood T cells in healthy people across ages. The V and J ends lost 5 bases and 2 bases, in that order; junction bases with no gene match: 9. CDR1 and CDR2 (germline): MNHEY, SMNVEV (reference sequence). The CDR3 covers 16 residues. Then a second PCR, running roughly 7 to 11 cycles, was carried out with a sample-barcoded 5' primer and a J-beta primer mix. TCRdb used MiXCR to reprocess the 5' RACE reads, holding one entry per CDR3 protein. The table includes about 640,000 distinct CDR3 sequences, about 53% detected once. The sequenced material came from blood. V and J are TRBV27 and TRBJ2-7; 10 bases map to TRBD1. This TCR derives from a man aged 60-69 years in good health. The CDR3 sequence is CASSGSGQGSPYEQYF. The CDR3 DNA is TGTGCCAGCAGTGGATCGGGACAGGGGAGCCCCTACGAGCAGTACTTC.